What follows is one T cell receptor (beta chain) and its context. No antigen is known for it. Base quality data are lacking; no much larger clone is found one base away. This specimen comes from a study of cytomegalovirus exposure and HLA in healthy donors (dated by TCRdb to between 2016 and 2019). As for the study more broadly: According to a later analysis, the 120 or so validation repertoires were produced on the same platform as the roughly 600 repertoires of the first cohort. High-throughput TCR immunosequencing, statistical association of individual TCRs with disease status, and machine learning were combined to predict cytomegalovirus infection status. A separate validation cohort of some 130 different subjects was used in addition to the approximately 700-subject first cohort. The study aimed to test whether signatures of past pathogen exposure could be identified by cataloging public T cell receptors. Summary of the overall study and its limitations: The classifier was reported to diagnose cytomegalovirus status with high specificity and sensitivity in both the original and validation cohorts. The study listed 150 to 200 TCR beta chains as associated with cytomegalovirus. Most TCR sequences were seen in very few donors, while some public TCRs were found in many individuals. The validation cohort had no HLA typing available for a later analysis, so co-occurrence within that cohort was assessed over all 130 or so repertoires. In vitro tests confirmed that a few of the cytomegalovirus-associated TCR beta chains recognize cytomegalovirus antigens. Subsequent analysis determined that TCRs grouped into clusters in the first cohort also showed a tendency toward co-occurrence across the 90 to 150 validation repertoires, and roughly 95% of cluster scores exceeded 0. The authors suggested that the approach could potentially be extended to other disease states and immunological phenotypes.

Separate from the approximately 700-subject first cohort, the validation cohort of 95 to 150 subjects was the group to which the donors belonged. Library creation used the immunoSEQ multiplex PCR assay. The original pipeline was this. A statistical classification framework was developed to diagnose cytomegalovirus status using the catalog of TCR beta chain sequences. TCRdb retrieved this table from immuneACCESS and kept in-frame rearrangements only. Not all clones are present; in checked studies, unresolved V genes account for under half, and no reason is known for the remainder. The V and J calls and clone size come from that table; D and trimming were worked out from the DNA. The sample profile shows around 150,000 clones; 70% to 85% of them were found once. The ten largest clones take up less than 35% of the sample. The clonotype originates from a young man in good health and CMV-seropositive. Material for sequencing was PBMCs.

CDR3 reads: CASSQEGGAREHYGYTF. The base sequence is TGTGCCAGCAGCCAAGAAGGAGGGGCGCGGGAGCACTATGGCTACACCTTC. Here the chain combines TRBV4-2 and TRBJ1-2; TRBD1 is perhaps the D gene, given 5 matching bases. Per the germline V gene, LGHNA is the CDR1 and YNFKEQ is the CDR2. V is pared back by 0 bases and J by 3 bases, with 17 bases lying between the germline termini. The CDR3 measures 17 amino acids from cysteine to phenylalanine. Here the CDR3 DNA is all that survives: 51 bases in frame from base 1.